Below, 25 T cell receptor beta chains from the same sample are listed, as sequenced in a study of blood T cell repertoires in COVID-19. TCRdb keeps only in-frame clones here, not all; method: immunoSEQ multiplex PCR. Of under 20,000 clones in the sample, around three quarters were seen once. The source material was peripheral blood. The source of these receptors is a man in his 70s with COVID-19, enrolled during active disease.

The chain couples TRBV29-1 to TRBJ2-7; weak D call: TRBD2 (5 bases). Deletions cut 4 bases from V and 0 bases from J, with 10 bases between. The CDR3 is 13 residues long. Germline lookup yields CDR1 SQVTM and CDR2 ANQGSEA. CDR3 sequence: CSVVERISYEQYF. The CDR3 DNA is TGCAGCGTTGTGGAGCGGATCTCCTACGAGCAGTACTTC.

This clone showed up just a few times. The rearrangement uses TRBV7-2 and TRBJ2-3; 8 positions match TRBD2. This CDR3 is built from 14 residues. Germline loops: CDR1 SGHTA, CDR2 FQGNSA. The ends lost 4 bases at V and 5 bases at J; junction bases unmatched: 5. In nucleotides, the CDR3 is TGTGCCAGCAGCTCGACGGGGGGGCAAGATACGCAGTATTTT. Encoded protein: CASSSTGGQDTQYF.

The chain combines TRBV10-3 with TRBJ1-1; 10 positions match TRBD1. J gave up 7 bases and V 8 bases, and 7 bases lay outside the gene matches. The germline V gene has CDR1 ENHRY and CDR2 SYGVKD. This CDR3 region has 13 residues. CDR3 nucleotide sequence: TGTGCCATCGGGAGACAGGGGGCGGTTGAAGCTTTCTTT. It translates to CAIGRQGAVEAFF.

The chain employs TRBV28 and TRBJ2-7, with D uncertain. The germline gives CDR1 MDHEN, CDR2 SYDVKM. Trimming stripped 8 bases from V and 2 bases from J, with 7 bases between. The length of the CDR3 is 11 residues. The CDR3 reads CASVQAYEQYF. As DNA, the CDR3 is TGTGCCAGCGTGCAGGCCTACGAGCAGTACTTC. Together with reference TRBV28 and TRBJ2-7, the CDR3 gives the full variable domain: DVKVTQSSRYLVKRTGEKVFLECVQDMDHENMFWYRQDPGLGLRLIYFSYDVKMKEKGDIPEGYSVSREKKERFSLILESASTNQTSMYLCASVQAYEQYFGPGTRLTVT.

The chain couples TRBV3-1 (or the pseudogene TRBV3-2) to TRBJ1-5; 7 bases are a match to TRBD1. Germline lookup yields CDR1 LGHDT and CDR2 YNNKEL (reference sequence). V trimming: 5 bases; J trimming: 4 bases; junction bases outside the gene matches: 8. The CDR3 length is 15 residues. CDR3 bases: TGTGCCAGCAGCAGCCACGGGACAGAAAATCAGCCCCAGCATTTT. Its translation: CASSSHGTENQPQHF.

The V gene is TRBV6-5, the J gene TRBJ2-7; D possibly corresponds to TRBD1 (5 bases). Germline-derived CDR1 and CDR2 are MNHEY and SVGAGI. This CDR3 contains 15 residues. Trimming shortened V by 6 bases and J by 6 bases, and 21 bases separated the two germline ends. CDR3 residues: CASRAQQAPWPEQYF. The CDR3 DNA follows: TGTGCCAGCAGGGCTCAACAGGCACCCTGGCCCGAGCAGTACTTC.

The chain recombines TRBV6-2 or TRBV6-3 with TRBJ1-5; D is possibly TRBD1 (5 bases). CDR1 is MNHEY and CDR2 is SVGEGT in the germline V gene. Trimming left V 3 bases short and J 0 bases short, with 9 bases between. CDR3 length equals 15 residues. The DNA for the CDR3 is TGTGCCAGCAGTTATAGGGACTATAGCAATCAGCCCCAGCATTTT. This translates into CASSYRDYSNQPQHF.

This clone was detected only a few times. The rearrangement uses TRBV5-4 and TRBJ2-1; 9 bases fit TRBD2. The CDR3 totals 18 residues. J gave up 5 bases and V 4 bases, and 16 bases lay outside the gene matches. The germline gives CDR1 SGHNT, CDR2 YYREEE (reference sequence). CDR3 sequence reads: CASSHLFVREGTDNEQFF. As DNA, the CDR3 is TGTGCCAGCAGCCACCTCTTCGTGCGGGAGGGTACAGACAATGAGCAGTTCTTC.

V is TRBV10-3 and J is TRBJ2-1; D not resolved. The CDR3 is 15 amino acids. The germline V and J ends were trimmed by 6 bases and 2 bases, with 14 bases remaining between them. From germline, CDR1 is ENHRY and CDR2 SYGVKD. CDR3 coding DNA: TGTGCCATCAGAGACGGTCAGACTCCCTACAATGAGCAGTTCTTC. Translation gives CAIRDGQTPYNEQFF.

This clone was picked up a small number of times. This chain uses TRBV24-1 with TRBJ2-1; 8 bases align to TRBD2. V shed 0 bases, J shed 2 bases, and the junction held 2 bases outside the gene matches. This CDR3 has 16 residues. Germline values: CDR1 KGHDR, CDR2 SFDVKD. The CDR3 DNA is TGTGCCACCAGTGATTTGTCGGGGGGGCCCTACAATGAGCAGTTCTTC. Translating it yields CATSDLSGGPYNEQFF.

V is TRBV27 and J is TRBJ1-2, with 10 bases matching TRBD1. The CDR3 runs to 13 residues. After removal of 4 bases from V and 6 bases from J, the junction contained 2 bases not matched to a gene. The V gene's germline CDR1 is MNHEY and CDR2 SMNVEV (reference sequence). CDR3 sequence (DNA): TGTGCCAGCAGTTGGGACAGGGGAAATGGCTACACCTTC. It translates to CASSWDRGNGYTF.

The V gene is TRBV18, the J gene TRBJ1-1, with TRBD1 matching over 8 bases. The junction had 8 bases not matched to a gene; V was cut back by 3 bases and J by 5 bases. The CDR3 totals 15 residues. Germline V lookup: CDR1 KGHSH, CDR2 LQKENI. Here the CDR3 DNA reads TGTGCCAGCTCACCGAGGACAGGGAAGAGTACTGAAGCTTTCTTT. Translation: CASSPRTGKSTEAFF.

The V and J genes are TRBV15 and TRBJ2-6; 7 bases are shared with TRBD1. Germline lookup yields CDR1 LNHNV and CDR2 YYDKDF (reference sequence). The CDR3 loop spans 18 amino acids. V shed 3 bases, J shed 1 base, and the junction held 9 bases outside the gene matches. The DNA for the CDR3 is TGTGCCACCAGCAGTGGGGACAGTGCAGGTTCTGGGGCCAACGTCCTGACTTTC. Protein sequence: CATSSGDSAGSGANVLTF.

The chain combines TRBV28 with TRBJ1-5, with D perhaps matching TRBD1 (6 bases). CDR3 length: 12 residues. Looked up from germline, CDR1 is MDHEN and CDR2 is SYDVKM. V lost 6 bases and J 7 bases, leaving 10 bases between the germline ends. The DNA for the CDR3 is TGTGCCAGCAGACCAACAGGGCAGCCCCAGCATTTT. Translating it yields CASRPTGQPQHF. Variable domain in full (rest from reference TRBV28 and TRBJ1-5): DVKVTQSSRYLVKRTGEKVFLECVQDMDHENMFWYRQDPGLGLRLIYFSYDVKMKEKGDIPEGYSVSREKKERFSLILESASTNQTSMYLCASRPTGQPQHFGDGTRLSIL.

The chain employs TRBV30 and TRBJ2-5; 7 bases are a match to TRBD1. CDR1 is GTSNPN, CDR2 SVGIG, per germline (reference sequence). V shed 0 bases, J shed 1 base, and the junction held 11 bases outside the gene matches. The CDR3 covers 17 residues. The CDR3 sequence is CAWSVGPTGSVQETQYF. DNA of the CDR3: TGTGCCTGGAGTGTCGGGCCGACAGGGAGTGTCCAAGAGACCCAGTACTTC.

This clone has only a few counts. The V and J genes are TRBV27 and TRBJ1-1, with D perhaps TRBD1 (5 bases). The CDR3 is 15 residues long. V was clipped by 4 bases and J by 0 bases, with 12 bases between them. Germline-derived CDR1 and CDR2 are MNHEY and SMNVEV (reference sequence). CDR3 protein: CASSYRRGLNTEAFF. CDR3 in DNA: TGTGCCAGCAGTTACAGGAGGGGTTTGAACACTGAAGCTTTCTTT.

The chain has TRBV28 and TRBJ2-6; D is ambiguous. V dropped 7 bases and J dropped 1 base, with 8 bases sitting between them. The CDR3 contains 14 residues. Germline assignment: CDR1 MDHEN and CDR2 SYDVKM. Written as DNA, the CDR3 is TGTGCCAGCACGGGTTTTTCTGGGGCCAACGTCCTGACTTTC. Translated: CASTGFSGANVLTF.

The rearrangement links TRBV25-1 to TRBJ2-7; possible D gene TRBD2, 5 bases. V was cut by 7 bases and J by 9 bases, with 13 bases left in between. Per the germline V gene, CDR1 is MGHDK and CDR2 is SYGVNS. This CDR3 contains 11 residues. Written as DNA, the CDR3 is TGTGCCAGCACCGCAGTCGAGGGGCAGTACTTC. Protein: CASTAVEGQYF.

The chain links TRBV10-3 to TRBJ2-2; maybe TRBD2 (6 bases). Germline CDR1 and CDR2: ENHRY and SYGVKD. The CDR3 spans 17 residues. V dropped 4 bases and J dropped 6 bases, with 21 bases sitting between them. CDR3 DNA: TGTGCCATCAGTGCGGGGGTAGAGGTTCTAGGATCCGGGGAGCTGTTTTTT. It codes for CAISAGVEVLGSGELFF.

The rearrangement links TRBV4-2 to TRBJ2-2; a weak D match, TRBD2 (7 bases). Germline V gene lookup returns CDR1 LGHNA and CDR2 YNFKEQ. This CDR3 comprises 15 residues. The germline V and J ends were trimmed by 4 bases and 3 bases, with 12 bases remaining between them. The CDR3 DNA follows: TGTGCCAGCAGCCGAGAGGGGGGGCACACCGGGGAGCTGTTTTTT. Translating it yields CASSREGGHTGELFF.

V usage is TRBV15 and J usage is TRBJ2-6; D is perhaps TRBD2 (7 bases). Germline V gene sequence: CDR1 LNHNV, CDR2 YYDKDF (reference sequence). The CDR3 has 17 residues. Trimming removed 1 base at V and 4 bases at J, with 14 bases between. CDR3 region: CATSRAGGGRGANVLTF. CDR3 nucleotide sequence: TGTGCCACCAGCAGAGCGGGGGGCGGGCGAGGGGCCAACGTCCTGACTTTC.

This chain connects TRBV2 to TRBJ2-2, with TRBD1 matching 7 bases. Germline trimming cut 2 bases from V and 6 bases from J; bases unmatched to any gene: 0. Germline V gives CDR1 SNHLY, CDR2 FYNNEI. The CDR3 has 13 amino acids. CDR3 sequence: CASSERGPGELFF. DNA of the CDR3: TGTGCCAGCAGTGAAAGGGGGCCCGGGGAGCTGTTTTTT.

The chain couples TRBV4-1 to TRBJ2-7, with D possibly being TRBD2 (6 bases). CDR3 length: 16 amino acids. V dropped 4 bases and J dropped 1 base, with 17 bases sitting between them. Germline assignment: CDR1 MGHRA and CDR2 YSYEKL. Here the CDR3 reads CASSPGGRSVSYEQYF. The DNA for the CDR3 is TGCGCCAGCAGCCCCGGAGGGCGGAGTGTTTCCTACGAGCAGTACTTC.

V gene TRBV3-1 (or the pseudogene TRBV3-2) combines with J gene TRBJ1-2; D is ambiguous. The V and J ends lost 2 bases and 6 bases respectively, with 10 bases between them. The CDR3 is 13 amino acids. Germline V CDR1 and CDR2: LGHDT, YNNKEL (reference sequence). CDR3 sequence (DNA): TGTGCCAGCAGCCAAATACTCACTCATGGCTACACCTTC. Its translation: CASSQILTHGYTF.

This clone was detected only a few times. The chain couples TRBV7-9 to TRBJ2-7; tentative D call: TRBD2 (6 bases). The CDR3 spans 13 residues. CDR1 SEHNR and CDR2 FQNEAQ come from the germline V gene (reference sequence). Trimming removed 3 bases at V and 2 bases at J, with 8 bases between. CDR3 DNA: TGTGCCAGCAGCTTGGGGGGAACCTACGAGCAGTACTTC. Its protein product is CASSLGGTYEQYF. Complete variable domain (other parts from reference TRBV7-9 and TRBJ2-7): DTGVSQNPRHKITKRGQNVTFRCDPISEHNRLYWYRQTLGQGPEFLTYFQNEAQLEKSRLLSDRFSAERPKGSFSTLEIQRTEQGDSAMYLCASSLGGTYEQYFGPGTRLTVT.